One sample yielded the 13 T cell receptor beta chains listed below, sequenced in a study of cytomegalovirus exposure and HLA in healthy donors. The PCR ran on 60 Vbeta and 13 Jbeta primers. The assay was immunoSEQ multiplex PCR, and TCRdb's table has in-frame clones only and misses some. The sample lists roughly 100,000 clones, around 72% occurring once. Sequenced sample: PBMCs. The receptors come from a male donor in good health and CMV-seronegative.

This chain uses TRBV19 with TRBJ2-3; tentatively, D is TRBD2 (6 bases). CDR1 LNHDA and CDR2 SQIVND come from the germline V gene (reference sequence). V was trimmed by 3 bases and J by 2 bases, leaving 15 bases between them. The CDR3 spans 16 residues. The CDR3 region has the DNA TGTGCCAGTAGTATTGCGATGCGGGGCCCCACAGATACGCAGTATTTT. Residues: CASSIAMRGPTDTQYF.

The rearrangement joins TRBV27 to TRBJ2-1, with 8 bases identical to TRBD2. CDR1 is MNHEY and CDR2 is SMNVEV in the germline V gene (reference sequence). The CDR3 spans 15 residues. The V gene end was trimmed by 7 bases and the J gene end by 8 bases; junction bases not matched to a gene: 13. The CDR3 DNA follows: TGTGCCAGCAAAATGGGACTAGAGAGTCGCGATGAGCAGTTCTTC. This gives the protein CASKMGLESRDEQFF.

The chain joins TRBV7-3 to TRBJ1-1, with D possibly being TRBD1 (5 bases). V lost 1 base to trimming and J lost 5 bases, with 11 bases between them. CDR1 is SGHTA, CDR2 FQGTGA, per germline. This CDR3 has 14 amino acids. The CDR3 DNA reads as TGTGCCAGCAGCTTAAATCCAGGGAAAACTGAAGCTTTCTTT. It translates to CASSLNPGKTEAFF.

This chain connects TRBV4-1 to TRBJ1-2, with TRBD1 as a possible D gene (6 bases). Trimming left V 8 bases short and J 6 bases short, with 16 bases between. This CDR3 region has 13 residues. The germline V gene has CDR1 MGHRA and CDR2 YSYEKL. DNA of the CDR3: TGCGCCAGCCAGGGACCAGGGGCACATGGCTACACCTTC. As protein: CASQGPGAHGYTF.

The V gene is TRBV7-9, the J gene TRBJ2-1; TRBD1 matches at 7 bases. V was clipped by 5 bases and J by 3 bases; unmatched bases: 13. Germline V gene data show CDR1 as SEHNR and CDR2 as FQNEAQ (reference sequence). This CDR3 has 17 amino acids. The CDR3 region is CASSPRDSEMVYNEQFF. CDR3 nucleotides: TGTGCCAGCAGCCCCCGGGACAGTGAAATGGTCTACAATGAGCAGTTCTTC.

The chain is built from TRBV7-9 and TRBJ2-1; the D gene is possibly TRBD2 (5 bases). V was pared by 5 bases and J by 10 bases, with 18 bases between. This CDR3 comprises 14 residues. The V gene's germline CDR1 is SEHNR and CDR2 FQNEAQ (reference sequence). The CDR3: CASSDSYREEEQFF. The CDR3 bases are TGTGCCAGCAGCGATAGCTATCGGGAAGAAGAGCAGTTCTTC.

The CDR3 loop reads CASSFRDRVFHF. CDR3 DNA sequence: TGTGCCAGCAGCTTCCGGGACAGGGTTTTCCACTTT. The chain is built from TRBV5-5 and TRBJ1-6, with TRBD1 matching 9 bases. This CDR3 has 12 residues. Germline loops: CDR1 SGHKS, CDR2 YYEKEE (reference sequence). The ends lost 2 bases at V and 17 bases at J; junction bases unmatched: 5.

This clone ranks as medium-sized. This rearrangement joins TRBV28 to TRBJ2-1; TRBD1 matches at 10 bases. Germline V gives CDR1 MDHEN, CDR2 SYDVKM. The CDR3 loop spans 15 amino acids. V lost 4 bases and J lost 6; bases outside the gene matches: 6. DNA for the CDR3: TGTGCCAGCAGTTCCGGGACAGGGGACAGCAATGAGCAGTTCTTC. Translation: CASSSGTGDSNEQFF.

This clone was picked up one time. The CDR3 sequence is CAIRNSGRSYNEQFF. The CDR3 nucleotides read TGTGCCATCAGGAATAGCGGGAGATCATACAATGAGCAGTTCTTC. This chain links TRBV10-3 with TRBJ2-1; 9 bases fit TRBD2. With V trimmed by 6 bases and J by 4 bases, 7 bases remained unmatched. The CDR3 covers 15 residues. Germline V gives CDR1 ENHRY, CDR2 SYGVKD.

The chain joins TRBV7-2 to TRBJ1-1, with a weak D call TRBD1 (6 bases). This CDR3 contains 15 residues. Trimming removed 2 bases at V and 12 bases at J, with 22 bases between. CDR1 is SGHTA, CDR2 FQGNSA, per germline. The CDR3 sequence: CASSLFLSDSSVTFF. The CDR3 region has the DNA TGTGCCAGCAGCTTATTTCTTTCGGACAGCAGTGTAACTTTCTTT.

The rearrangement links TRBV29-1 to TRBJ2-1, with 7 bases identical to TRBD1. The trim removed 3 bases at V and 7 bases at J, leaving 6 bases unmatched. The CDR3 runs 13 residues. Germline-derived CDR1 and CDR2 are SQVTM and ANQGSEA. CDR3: CSVEPLQGNEQFF. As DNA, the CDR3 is TGCAGCGTTGAGCCATTACAGGGGAATGAGCAGTTCTTC.

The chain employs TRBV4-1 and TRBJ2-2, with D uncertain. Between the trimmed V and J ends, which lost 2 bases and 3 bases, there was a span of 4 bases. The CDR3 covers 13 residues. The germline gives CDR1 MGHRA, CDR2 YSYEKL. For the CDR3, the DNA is TGCGCCAGCAGCCAACCTGACACCGGGGAGCTGTTTTTT. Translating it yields CASSQPDTGELFF.

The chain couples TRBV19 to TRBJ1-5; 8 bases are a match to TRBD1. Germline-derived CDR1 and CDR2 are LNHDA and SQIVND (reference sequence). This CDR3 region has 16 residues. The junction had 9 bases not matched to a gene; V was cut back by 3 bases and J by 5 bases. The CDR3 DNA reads TGTGCCAGTAGTATGGAGCCGGGCAGGGGGCATCAGCCCCAGCATTTT. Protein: CASSMEPGRGHQPQHF.